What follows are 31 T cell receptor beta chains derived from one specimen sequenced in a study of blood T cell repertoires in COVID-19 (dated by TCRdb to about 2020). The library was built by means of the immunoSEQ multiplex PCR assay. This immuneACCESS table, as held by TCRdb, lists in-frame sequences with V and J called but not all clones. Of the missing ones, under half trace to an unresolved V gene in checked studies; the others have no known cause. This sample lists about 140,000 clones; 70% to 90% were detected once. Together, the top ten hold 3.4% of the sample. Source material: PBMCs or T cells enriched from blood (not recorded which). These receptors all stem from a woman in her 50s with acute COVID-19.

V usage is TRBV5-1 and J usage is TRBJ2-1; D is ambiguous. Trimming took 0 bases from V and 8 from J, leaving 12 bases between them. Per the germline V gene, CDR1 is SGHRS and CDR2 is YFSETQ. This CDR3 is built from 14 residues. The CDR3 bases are TGCGCCAGCAGCTTGGTAGGCGGAGTCTATGAGCAGTTCTTC. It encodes CASSLVGGVYEQFF.

The CDR3 DNA reads as TGTGCCAGCAGCCCCCAGGGGACCGGGGAGCTGTTTTTT. Amino acids: CASSPQGTGELFF. The V gene is TRBV3-1 (or the pseudogene TRBV3-2), the J gene TRBJ2-2, with D perhaps TRBD1 (6 bases). The ends were cut back, 4 bases at V and 5 bases at J, with 8 bases in the middle. Germline assignment: CDR1 LGHDT and CDR2 YNNKEL (reference sequence). The CDR3 has 13 amino acids.

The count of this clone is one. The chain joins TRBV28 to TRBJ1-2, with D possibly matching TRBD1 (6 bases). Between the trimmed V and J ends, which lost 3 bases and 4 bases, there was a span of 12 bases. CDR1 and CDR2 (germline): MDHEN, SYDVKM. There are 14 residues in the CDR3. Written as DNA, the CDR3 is TGTGCCAGCAGTTTCTTCAGGGGCGGCTATGGCTACACCTTC. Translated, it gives CASSFFRGGYGYTF.

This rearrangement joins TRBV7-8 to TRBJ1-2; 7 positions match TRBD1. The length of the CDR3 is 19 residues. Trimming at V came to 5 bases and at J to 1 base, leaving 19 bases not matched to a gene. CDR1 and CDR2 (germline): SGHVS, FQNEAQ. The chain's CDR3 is CASSPIVSPGTADNYGYTF. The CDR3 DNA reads TGTGCCAGCAGCCCAATAGTGTCGCCCGGGACAGCTGATAACTATGGCTACACCTTC.

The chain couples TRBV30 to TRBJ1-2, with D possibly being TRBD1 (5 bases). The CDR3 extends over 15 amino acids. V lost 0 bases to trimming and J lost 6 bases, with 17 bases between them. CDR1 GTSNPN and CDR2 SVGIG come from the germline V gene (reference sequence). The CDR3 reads CAWSVQIRALHGYTF. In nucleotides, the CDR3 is TGTGCCTGGAGTGTACAAATCAGGGCCCTGCATGGCTACACCTTC.

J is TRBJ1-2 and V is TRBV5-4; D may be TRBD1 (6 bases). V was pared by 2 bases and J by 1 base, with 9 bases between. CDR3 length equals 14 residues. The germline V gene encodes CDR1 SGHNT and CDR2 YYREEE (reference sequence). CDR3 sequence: CASSLAGDNYGYTF. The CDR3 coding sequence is TGTGCCAGCAGCTTAGCAGGGGATAACTATGGCTACACCTTC. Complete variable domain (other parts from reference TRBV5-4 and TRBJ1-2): ETGVTQSPTHLIKTRGQQVTLRCSSQSGHNTVSWYQQALGQGPQFIFQYYREEENGRGNFPPRFSGLQFPNYSSELNVNALELDDSALYLCASSLAGDNYGYTFGSGTRLTVV.

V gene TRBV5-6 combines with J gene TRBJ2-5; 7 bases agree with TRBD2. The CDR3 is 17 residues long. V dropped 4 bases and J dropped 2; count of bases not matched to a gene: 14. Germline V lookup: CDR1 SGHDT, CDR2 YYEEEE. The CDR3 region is CASSALGGGRKQETQYF. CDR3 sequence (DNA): TGTGCCAGCAGCGCGCTAGGCGGGGGACGGAAACAAGAGACCCAGTACTTC. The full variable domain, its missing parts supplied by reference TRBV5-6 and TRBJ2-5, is DAGVTQSPTHLIKTRGQQVTLRCSPKSGHDTVSWYQQALGQGPQFIFQYYEEEERQRGNFPDRFSGHQFPNYSSELNVNALLLGDSALYLCASSALGGGRKQETQYFGPGTRLLVL.

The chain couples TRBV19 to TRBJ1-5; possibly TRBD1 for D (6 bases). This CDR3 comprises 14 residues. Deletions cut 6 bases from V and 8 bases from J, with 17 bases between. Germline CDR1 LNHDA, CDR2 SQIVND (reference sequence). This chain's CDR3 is CASSPTGLGEPQHF. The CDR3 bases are TGTGCCAGTAGCCCGACAGGCCTGGGTGAGCCCCAGCATTTT.

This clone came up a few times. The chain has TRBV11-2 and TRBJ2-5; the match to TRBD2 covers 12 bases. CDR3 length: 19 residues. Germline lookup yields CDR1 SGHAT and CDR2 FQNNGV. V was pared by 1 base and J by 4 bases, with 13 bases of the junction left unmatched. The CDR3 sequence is CASSLGLAGGPGYRETQYF. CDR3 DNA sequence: TGTGCCAGCAGCTTAGGTCTAGCGGGAGGGCCGGGGTATAGAGAGACCCAGTACTTC.

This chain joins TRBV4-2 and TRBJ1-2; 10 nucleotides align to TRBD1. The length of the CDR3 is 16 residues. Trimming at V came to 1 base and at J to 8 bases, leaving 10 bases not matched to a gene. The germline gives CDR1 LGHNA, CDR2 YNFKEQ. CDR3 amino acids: CASSQAGTGVLTGYTF. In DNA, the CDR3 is TGTGCCAGCAGCCAAGCCGGGACAGGGGTTCTAACAGGCTACACCTTC.

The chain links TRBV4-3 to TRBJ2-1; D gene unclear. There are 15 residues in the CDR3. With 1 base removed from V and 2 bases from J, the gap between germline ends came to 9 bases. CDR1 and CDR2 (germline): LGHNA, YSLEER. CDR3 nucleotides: TGCGCCAGCAGCCAAGGGTCACTTGCCTACAATGAGCAGTTCTTC. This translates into CASSQGSLAYNEQFF.

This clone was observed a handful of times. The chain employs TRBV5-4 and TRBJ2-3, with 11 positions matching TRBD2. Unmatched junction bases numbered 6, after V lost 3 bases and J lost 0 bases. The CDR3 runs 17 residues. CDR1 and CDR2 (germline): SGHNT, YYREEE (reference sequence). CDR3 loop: CASSSATSGTSTDTQYF. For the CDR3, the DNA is TGTGCCAGCAGCTCGGCGACTAGCGGGACCAGCACAGATACGCAGTATTTT.

This CDR3 reads CASSGPTDRDYYEQYF. The CDR3 nucleotides read TGTGCCAGCAGTGGCCCAACGGACAGGGACTACTACGAGCAGTACTTC. The rearrangement joins TRBV6-1 to TRBJ2-7, with D perhaps TRBD1 (8 bases). V lost 4 bases and J lost 3, with 19 bases in between. This CDR3 has 16 residues. CDR1 is MNHNS and CDR2 is SASEGT in the germline V gene.

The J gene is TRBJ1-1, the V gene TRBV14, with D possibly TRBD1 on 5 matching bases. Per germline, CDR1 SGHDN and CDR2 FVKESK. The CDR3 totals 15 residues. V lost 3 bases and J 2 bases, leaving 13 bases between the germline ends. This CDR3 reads CASSHRRQRNTEAFF. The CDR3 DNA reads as TGTGCCAGCAGCCACCGGCGACAGAGAAACACTGAAGCTTTCTTT. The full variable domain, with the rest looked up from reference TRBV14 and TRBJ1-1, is EAGVTQFPSHSVIEKGQTVTLRCDPISGHDNLYWYRRVMGKEIKFLLHFVKESKQDESGMPNNRFLAERTGGTYSTLKVQPAELEDSGVYFCASSHRRQRNTEAFFGQGTRLTVV.

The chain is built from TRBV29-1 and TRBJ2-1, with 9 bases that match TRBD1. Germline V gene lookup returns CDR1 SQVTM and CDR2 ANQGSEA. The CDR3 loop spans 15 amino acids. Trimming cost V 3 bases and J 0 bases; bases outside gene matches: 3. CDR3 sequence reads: CSVDGTGLSYNEQFF. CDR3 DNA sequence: TGCAGCGTTGACGGGACAGGGCTCTCCTACAATGAGCAGTTCTTC.

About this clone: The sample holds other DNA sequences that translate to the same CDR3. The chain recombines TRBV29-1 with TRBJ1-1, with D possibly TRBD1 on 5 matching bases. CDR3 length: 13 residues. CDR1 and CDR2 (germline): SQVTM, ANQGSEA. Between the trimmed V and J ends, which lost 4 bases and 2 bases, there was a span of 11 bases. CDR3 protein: CSVGGGPNTEAFF. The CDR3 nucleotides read TGCAGCGTTGGGGGGGGACCTAACACTGAAGCTTTCTTT.

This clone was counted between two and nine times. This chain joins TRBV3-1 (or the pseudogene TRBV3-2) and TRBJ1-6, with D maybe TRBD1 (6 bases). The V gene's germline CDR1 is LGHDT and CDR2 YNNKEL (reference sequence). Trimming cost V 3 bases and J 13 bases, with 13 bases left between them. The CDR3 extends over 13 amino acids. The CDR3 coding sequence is TGTGCCAGCAGCCACCTACAGGGCGGGCCCCTCCACTTT. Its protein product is CASSHLQGGPLHF.

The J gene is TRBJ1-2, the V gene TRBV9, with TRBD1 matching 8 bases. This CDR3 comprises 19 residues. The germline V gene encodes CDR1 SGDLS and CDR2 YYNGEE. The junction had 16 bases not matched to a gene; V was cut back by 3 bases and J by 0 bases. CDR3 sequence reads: CASSATGAYNPTANYGYTF. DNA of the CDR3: TGTGCCAGCAGCGCGACAGGGGCCTACAACCCCACCGCTAACTATGGCTACACCTTC. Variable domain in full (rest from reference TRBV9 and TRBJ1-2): DSGVTQTPKHLITATGQRVTLRCSPRSGDLSVYWYQQSLDQGLQFLIQYYNGEERAKGNILERFSAQQFPDLHSELNLSSLELGDSALYFCASSATGAYNPTANYGYTFGSGTRLTVV.

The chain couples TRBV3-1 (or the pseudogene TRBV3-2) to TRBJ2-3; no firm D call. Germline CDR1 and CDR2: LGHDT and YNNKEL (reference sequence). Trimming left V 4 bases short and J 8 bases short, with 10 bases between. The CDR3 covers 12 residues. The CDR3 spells CASSRPIGTQYF. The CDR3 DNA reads TGTGCCAGCAGCCGCCCGATCGGTACGCAGTATTTT.

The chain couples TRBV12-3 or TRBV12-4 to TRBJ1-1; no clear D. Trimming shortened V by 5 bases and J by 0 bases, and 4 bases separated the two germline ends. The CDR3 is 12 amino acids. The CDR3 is CASSAVNTEAFF. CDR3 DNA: TGTGCCAGCAGTGCAGTGAACACTGAAGCTTTCTTT.

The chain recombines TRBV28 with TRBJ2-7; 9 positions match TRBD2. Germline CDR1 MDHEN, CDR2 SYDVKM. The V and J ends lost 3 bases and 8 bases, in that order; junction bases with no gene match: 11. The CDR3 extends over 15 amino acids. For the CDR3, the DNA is TGTGCCAGCAGTTTCCTAGCGGGAATCGGTCTGAAGCAGTACTTC. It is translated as CASSFLAGIGLKQYF.

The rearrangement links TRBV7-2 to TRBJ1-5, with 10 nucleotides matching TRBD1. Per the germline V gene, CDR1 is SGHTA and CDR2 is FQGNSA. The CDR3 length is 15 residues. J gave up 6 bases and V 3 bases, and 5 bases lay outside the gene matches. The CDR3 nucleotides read TGTGCCAGCAGCTTGGGGGACAGGGGATCTCAGCCCCAGCATTTT. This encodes CASSLGDRGSQPQHF.

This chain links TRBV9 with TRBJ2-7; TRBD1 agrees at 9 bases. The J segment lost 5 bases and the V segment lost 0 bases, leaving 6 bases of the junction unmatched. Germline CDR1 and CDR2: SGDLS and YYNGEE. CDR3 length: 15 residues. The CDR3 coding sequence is TGTGCCAGCAGCGTAGGGGGACAGGGAGCAAACGAGCAGTACTTC. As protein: CASSVGGQGANEQYF.

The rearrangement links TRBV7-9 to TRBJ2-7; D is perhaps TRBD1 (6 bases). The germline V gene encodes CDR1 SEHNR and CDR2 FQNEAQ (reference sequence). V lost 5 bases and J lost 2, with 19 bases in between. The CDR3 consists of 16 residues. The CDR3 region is CASSPYRARPPYEQYF. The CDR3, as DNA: TGTGCCAGCAGCCCCTACAGGGCTCGTCCCCCCTACGAGCAGTACTTC.

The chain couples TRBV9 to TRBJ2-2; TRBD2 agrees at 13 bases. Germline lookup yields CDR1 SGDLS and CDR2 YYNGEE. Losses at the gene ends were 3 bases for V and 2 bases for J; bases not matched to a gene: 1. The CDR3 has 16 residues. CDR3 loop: CASSAGLAGNTGELFF. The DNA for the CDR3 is TGTGCCAGCAGCGCGGGACTAGCGGGAAACACCGGGGAGCTGTTTTTT.

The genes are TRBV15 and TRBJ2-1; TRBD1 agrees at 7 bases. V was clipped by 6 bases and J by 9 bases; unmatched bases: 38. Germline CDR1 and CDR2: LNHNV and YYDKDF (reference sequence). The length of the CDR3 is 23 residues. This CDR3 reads CATSGGDRELVYSFTDTFSEQFF. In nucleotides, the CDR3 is TGTGCCACCAGTGGGGGAGACAGGGAATTAGTTTATTCGTTCACCGATACCTTTAGTGAGCAGTTCTTC. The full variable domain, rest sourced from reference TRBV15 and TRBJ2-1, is DAMVIQNPRYQVTQFGKPVTLSCSQTLNHNVMYWYQQKSSQAPKLLFHYYDKDFNNEADTPDNFQSRRPNTSFCFLDIRSPGLGDTAMYLCATSGGDRELVYSFTDTFSEQFFGPGTRLTVL.

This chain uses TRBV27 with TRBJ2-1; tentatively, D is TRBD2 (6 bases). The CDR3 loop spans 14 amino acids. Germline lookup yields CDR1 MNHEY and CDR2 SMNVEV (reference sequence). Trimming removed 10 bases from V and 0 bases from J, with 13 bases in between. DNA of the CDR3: TGTGCCATAGCGGAACCGAGCTCCTACAATGAGCAGTTCTTC. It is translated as CAIAEPSSYNEQFF.

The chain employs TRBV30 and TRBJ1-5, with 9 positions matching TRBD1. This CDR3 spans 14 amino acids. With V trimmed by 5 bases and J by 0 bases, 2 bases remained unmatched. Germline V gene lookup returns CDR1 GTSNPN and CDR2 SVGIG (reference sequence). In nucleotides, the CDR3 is TGTGCCTGGGGGACAGGGCTTAGCAATCAGCCCCAGCATTTT. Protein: CAWGTGLSNQPQHF. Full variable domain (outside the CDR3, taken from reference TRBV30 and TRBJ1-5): SQTIHQWPATLVQPVGSPLSLECTVEGTSNPNLYWYRQAAGRGLQLLFYSVGIGQISSEVPQNLSASRPQDRQFILSSKKLLLSDSGFYLCAWGTGLSNQPQHFGDGTRLSIL.

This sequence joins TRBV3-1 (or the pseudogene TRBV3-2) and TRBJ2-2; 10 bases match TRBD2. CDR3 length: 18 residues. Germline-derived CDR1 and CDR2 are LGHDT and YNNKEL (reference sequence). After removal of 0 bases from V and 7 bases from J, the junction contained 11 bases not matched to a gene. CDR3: CASSQESSGRGRGGELFF. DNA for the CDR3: TGTGCCAGCAGCCAAGAGTCCAGCGGGAGGGGGCGAGGCGGGGAGCTGTTTTTT.

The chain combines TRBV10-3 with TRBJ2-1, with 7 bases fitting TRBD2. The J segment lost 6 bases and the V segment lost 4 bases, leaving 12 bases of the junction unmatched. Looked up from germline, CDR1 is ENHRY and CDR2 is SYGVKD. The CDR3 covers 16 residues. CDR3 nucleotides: TGTGCCATCAGTGGTGGACGGGAGGATGTTGGCAATGAGCAGTTCTTC. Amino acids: CAISGGREDVGNEQFF.

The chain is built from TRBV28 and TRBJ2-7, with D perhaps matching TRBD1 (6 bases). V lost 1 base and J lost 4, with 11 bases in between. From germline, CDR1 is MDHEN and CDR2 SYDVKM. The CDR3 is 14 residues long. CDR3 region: CASSLSPGAYEQYF. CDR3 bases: TGTGCCAGCAGTTTATCCCCAGGGGCATACGAGCAGTACTTC.